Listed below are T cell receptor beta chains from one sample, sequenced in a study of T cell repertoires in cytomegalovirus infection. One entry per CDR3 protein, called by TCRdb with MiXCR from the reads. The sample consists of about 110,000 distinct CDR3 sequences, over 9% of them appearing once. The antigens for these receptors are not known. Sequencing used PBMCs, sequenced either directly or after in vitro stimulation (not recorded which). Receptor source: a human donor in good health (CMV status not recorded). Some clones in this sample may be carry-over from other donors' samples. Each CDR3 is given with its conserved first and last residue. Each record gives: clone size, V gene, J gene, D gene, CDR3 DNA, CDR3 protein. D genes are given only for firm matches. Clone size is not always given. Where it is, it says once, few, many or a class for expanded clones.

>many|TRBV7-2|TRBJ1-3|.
TGTGCCAGCAGCCCGGAATCTGGAAACACCATATATTTT
CASSPESGNTIYF
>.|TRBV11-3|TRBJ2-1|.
TGTGCCAGCAGCTTAGATGGGGCAAGCAATGAGCAGTTCTTC
CASSLDGASNEQFF
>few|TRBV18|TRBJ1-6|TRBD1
TGTGCCAGCTCACCATGGGACAGTTCAAATTCACCCCTCCACTTT
CASSPWDSSNSPLHF
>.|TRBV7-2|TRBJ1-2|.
TGTGCCAGCAGCTTAGCGCGGGGGGGGACGGACTACTATGGCTACACCTTC
CASSLARGGTDYYGYTF
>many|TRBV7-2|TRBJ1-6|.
TGTGCCAGCAGCTTAGTTTCGGGGAATTCGAAGTCCCTCCACTTT
CASSLVSGNSKSLHF
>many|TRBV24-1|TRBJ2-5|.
TGTGCCACCAGTGACCAGGGACCGGGATTTGAGACCCAGTACTTC
CATSDQGPGFETQYF
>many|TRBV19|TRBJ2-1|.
TGTGCCAGTAGTATCCTTAGTTACGATGAGCAGTTCTTC
CASSILSYDEQFF
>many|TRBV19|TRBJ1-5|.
TGTGCCAGTAGTATTGACCTCCGGGCATATAGCAATCAGCCCCAGCATTTT
CASSIDLRAYSNQPQHF
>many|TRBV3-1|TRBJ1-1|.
TGTGCCAGCAGCCAGGGGGAAACGAACACTGAAGCTTTCTTT
CASSQGETNTEAFF
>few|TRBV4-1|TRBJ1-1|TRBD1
TGCGCCAGCAGCCAAGTGGACAGGGTCACTGAAGCTTTCTTT
CASSQVDRVTEAFF
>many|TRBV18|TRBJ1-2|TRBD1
TGTGCCAGCTCACAGGACAGGGACTATGGCTACACCTTC
CASSQDRDYGYTF
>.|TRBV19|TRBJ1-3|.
TGTGCCAGTAGTTTTGCGGGGGACACGTACGGCGACTCTGGAAACACCATATATTTT
CASSFAGDTYGDSGNTIYF
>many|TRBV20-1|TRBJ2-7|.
TGCAGTGCTAGGCAAGCGGCGTCCTACGAGCAGTACTTC
CSARQAASYEQYF
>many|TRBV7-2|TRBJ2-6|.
TGTGCCAGCAGCCCGGCTGGGGCCAACGTCCTGACTTTC
CASSPAGANVLTF
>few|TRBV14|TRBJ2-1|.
TGTGCCAGCAGCCAAGATCTGAGGCGGGAACCATACAATGAGCAGTTCTTC
CASSQDLRREPYNEQFF
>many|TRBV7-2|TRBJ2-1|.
TGTGCCAGCAGCTTAGTACAAACTGAGCAGTTCTTC
CASSLVQTEQFF
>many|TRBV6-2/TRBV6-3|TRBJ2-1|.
TGTGCCAGCACCATCAGGGTGGAACCAAACAATGAGCAGTTCTTC
CASTIRVEPNNEQFF
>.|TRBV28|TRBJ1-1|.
TGTGCCAGCAGTTTAGCTAGACAGGACACTGAAGCTTTCTTT
CASSLARQDTEAFF
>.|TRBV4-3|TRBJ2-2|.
TGCGCCAGCAGCCAAGTAGGCGGACACGGCACCGGGGAGCTGTTTTTT
CASSQVGGHGTGELFF
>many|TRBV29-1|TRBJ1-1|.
TGCAGCGCTATGGGGGCGGGGACTGAAGCTTTCTTT
CSAMGAGTEAFF
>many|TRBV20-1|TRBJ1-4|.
TGCAGTGCTCCCAGGGGTAATGAAAAACTGTTTTTT
CSAPRGNEKLFF
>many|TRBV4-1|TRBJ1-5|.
TGCGCCAGCAGCCAAGAAGGTCCATCCAATCAGCCCCAGCATTTT
CASSQEGPSNQPQHF
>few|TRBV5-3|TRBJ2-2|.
TGTGCCAGCAGCTTGGGGGTGGGGGTCGCGAACACCGGGGAGCTGTTTTTT
CASSLGVGVANTGELFF
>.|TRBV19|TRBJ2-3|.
TGTGCCAGTAGTCCAGGGCCAGGGGCAGATACGCAGTATTTT
CASSPGPGADTQYF
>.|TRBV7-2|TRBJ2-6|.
TGTGCCAGCAGCTTGGACCCCCGTCCCTCTGGGGCCAACGTCCTGACTTTC
CASSLDPRPSGANVLTF
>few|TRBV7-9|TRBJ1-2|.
TGTGCCAGCAGCTCAGTAACAGCTAACTATGGCTACACCTTC
CASSSVTANYGYTF
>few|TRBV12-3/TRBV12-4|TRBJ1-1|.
TGTGCCAGCAGGCTCACAGGGATCGCTGAAGCTTTCTTT
CASRLTGIAEAFF
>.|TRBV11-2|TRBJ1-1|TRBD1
TGTGCCAGCAGCCCTCGCACGCGACAGGGCACTGAAGCTTTCTTT
CASSPRTRQGTEAFF
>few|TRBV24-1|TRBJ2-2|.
TGTGCCACCGCCGTGTCAGCGGCCACCGGGGAGCTGTTTTTT
CATAVSAATGELFF
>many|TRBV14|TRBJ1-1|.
TGTGCCAGCAGCCAAGCCCCAGGGACTGAAGCTTTCTTT
CASSQAPGTEAFF
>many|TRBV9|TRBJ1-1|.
TGTGCCAGCCCCCCAGGCCCCACAGCAATGAACACTGAAGCTTTCTTT
CASPPGPTAMNTEAFF
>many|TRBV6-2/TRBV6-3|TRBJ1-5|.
TGTGCCAGCAGTTACTACAGCCTTAGCAATCAGCCCCAGCATTTT
CASSYYSLSNQPQHF
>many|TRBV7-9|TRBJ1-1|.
TGTGCCAGCAGCGGTGGGGGCACTGAAGCTTTCTTT
CASSGGGTEAFF
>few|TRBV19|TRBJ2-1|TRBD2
TGTGCCAGTAGTATAGGGACTAGCGCCTACAATGAGCAGTTCTTC
CASSIGTSAYNEQFF
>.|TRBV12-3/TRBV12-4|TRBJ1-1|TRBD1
TGTGCCAGCAGCCCGGACAGGGGGCTTGAAGCTTTCTTT
CASSPDRGLEAFF
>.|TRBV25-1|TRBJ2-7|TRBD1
TGTGCCAGCAGTCCAACGGACAGGACCCCCTACGAGCAGTACTTC
CASSPTDRTPYEQYF
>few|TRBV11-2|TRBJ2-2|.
TGTGCCAGCAGCCCCATTTACACCGGGGAGCTGTTTTTT
CASSPIYTGELFF
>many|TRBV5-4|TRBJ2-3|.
TGTGCCAGCAGCTTGGAACTAGGGGGGGATACGCAGTATTTT
CASSLELGGDTQYF
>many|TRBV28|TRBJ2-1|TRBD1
TGTGCCAGCAGTCCCCTGGACAGGGTCGGTAGTGAGCAGTTCTTC
CASSPLDRVGSEQFF
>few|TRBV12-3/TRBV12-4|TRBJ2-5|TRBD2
TGTGCCAGCAGCACACTAGCGGAAGAGACCCAGTACTTC
CASSTLAEETQYF
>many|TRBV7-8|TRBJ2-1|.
TGTGCCAGCAGCTTAGCGGTTGTTGAGCAGTTCTTC
CASSLAVVEQFF
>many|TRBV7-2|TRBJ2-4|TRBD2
TGTGCCAGCAGCTTAGAGGCTAGCGGGAGAAGGGGAAACATTCAGTACTTC
CASSLEASGRRGNIQYF
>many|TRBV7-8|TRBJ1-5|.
TGTGCCAGCAGCTTAGTGGGGGGACAGCCCCAGCATTTT
CASSLVGGQPQHF
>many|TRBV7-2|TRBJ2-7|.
TGTGCCAGCAGCTTAGCAGCCTACGAGCAGTACTTC
CASSLAAYEQYF
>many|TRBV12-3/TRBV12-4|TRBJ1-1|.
TGTGCCAGCAGTTTCGGGGACACTGAAGCTTTCTTT
CASSFGDTEAFF
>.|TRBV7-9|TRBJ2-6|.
TGTGCCAGCAGCTCGACACAGGGCCCTGGGGCCAACGTCCTGACTTTC
CASSSTQGPGANVLTF
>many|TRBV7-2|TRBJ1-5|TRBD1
TGTGCCAGCAGCTTAACAGGGGGCGCGGGTAATCAGCCCCAGCATTTT
CASSLTGGAGNQPQHF
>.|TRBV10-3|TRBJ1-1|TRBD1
TGTGCCATCAGTCCCGGACAGGGGAGCTCTGAAGCTTTCTTT
CAISPGQGSSEAFF
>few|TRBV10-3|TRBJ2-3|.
TGTGCCATCAGTGAGGACGGACCTTCTAGCACAGATACGCAGTATTTT
CAISEDGPSSTDTQYF
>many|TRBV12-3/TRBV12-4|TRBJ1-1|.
TGTGCCAGCAGTTTCGCCCGTCTTGAAGCTTTCTTT
CASSFARLEAFF
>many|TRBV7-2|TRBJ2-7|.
TGTGCCAGCAGCTTGGTCTTTTCGGGCGAGCAGTACTTC
CASSLVFSGEQYF
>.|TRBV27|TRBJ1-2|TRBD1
TGTGCCAGTGACAGGGCAGGCTATGGCTACACCTTC
CASDRAGYGYTF